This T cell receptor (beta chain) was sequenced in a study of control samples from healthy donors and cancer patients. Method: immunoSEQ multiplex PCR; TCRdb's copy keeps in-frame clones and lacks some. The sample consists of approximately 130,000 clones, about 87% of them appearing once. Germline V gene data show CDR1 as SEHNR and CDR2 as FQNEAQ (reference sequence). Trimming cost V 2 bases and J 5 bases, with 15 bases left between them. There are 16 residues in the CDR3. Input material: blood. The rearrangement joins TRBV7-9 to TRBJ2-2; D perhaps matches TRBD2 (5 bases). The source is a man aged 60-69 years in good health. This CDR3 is CASSLQPGIGTGELFF. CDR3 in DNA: TGTGCCAGCAGCTTACAGCCGGGGATCGGAACCGGGGAGCTGTTTTTT.